This record concerns one T cell receptor (beta chain) sequence. The record originates from a study of CD8 T cells in Susac syndrome. There are 16 residues in the CDR3. CDR1 and CDR2 (germline): MGHRA, YSYEKL. Deletions cut 0 bases from V and 4 bases from J, with 13 bases between. Reverse transcription used about 0.45 to 1 ug RNA and random hexamers. Across 54 Vbeta and 13 Jbeta, TCR beta CDR3 was amplified with immunoSEQ multiplex PCR. Via MiXCR, TCRdb re-called the immunoSEQ multiplex PCR reads, giving one row per CDR3 protein. The sample has around 200,000 distinct CDR3 sequences; 85% to 95% are singletons.

The sample taken for sequencing was CD4+ T cells from PBMCs. The receptor was derived from a human donor in good health. This chain uses TRBV4-1 with TRBJ1-5; unclear D gene. The CDR3 reads CASSQDGTVFNQPQHF. In nucleotides, the CDR3 is TGCGCCAGCAGCCAAGATGGCACAGTTTTTAATCAGCCCCAGCATTTT.